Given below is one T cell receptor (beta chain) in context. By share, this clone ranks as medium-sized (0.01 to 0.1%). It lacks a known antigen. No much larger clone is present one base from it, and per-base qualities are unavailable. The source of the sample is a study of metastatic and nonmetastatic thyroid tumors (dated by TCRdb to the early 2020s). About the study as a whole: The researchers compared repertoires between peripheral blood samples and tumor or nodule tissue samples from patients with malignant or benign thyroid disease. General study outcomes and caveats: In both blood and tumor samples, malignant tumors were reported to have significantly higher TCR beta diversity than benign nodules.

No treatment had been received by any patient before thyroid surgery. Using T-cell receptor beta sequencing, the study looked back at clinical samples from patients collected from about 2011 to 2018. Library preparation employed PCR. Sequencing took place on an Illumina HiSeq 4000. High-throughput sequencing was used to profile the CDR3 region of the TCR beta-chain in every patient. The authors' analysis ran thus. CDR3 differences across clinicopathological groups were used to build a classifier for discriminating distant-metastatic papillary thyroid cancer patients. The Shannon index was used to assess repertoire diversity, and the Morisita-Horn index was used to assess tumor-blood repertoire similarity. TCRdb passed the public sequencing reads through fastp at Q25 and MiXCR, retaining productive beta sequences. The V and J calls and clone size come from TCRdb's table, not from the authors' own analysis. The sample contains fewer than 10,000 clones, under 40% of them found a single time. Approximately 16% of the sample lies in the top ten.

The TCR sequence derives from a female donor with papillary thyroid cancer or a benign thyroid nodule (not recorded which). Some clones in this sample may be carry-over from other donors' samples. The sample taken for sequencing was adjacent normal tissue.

This receptor has the CDR3 CASSVDRASRETQYF. The base sequence is TGTGCCAGCAGCGTCGACAGGGCGAGTAGAGAGACCCAGTACTTC. The rearrangement combines TRBV9 with TRBJ2-5, with 7 central nucleotides matching TRBD1. The CDR3 numbers 15 residues from cysteine through phenylalanine. Only CDR3 DNA is held: 45 bases, read in frame from base 1. For CDR1 and CDR2, the germline V gene lists SGDLS and YYNGEE. Trimming removed 2 bases from V and 4 bases from J; the gene matches leave 8 bases unexplained. Here the CDR3 is joined to the reference TRBV9 and TRBJ2-5 genes, and the full variable domain is: DSGVTQTPKHLITATGQRVTLRCSPRSGDLSVYWYQQSLDQGLQFLIQYYNGEERAKGNILERFSAQQFPDLHSELNLSSLELGDSALYFCASSVDRASRETQYFGPGTRLLVL.